A selection of T cell receptor beta chains follows, all from one sample in a study of CXCR3-negative and CXCR3-positive naive CD8 T cells. Each CDR3 protein gets one entry in TCRdb, which reprocessed the 5' RACE reads and gives no DNA. The sample spans some 66,000 distinct CDR3 sequences; the ten largest clones claim roughly 1.5%. Sequenced input: naive CXCR3- CD8+ T cells from blood. Receptors were obtained from a human donor in good health. Some clones in this sample may be carry-over from other donors' samples. Both conserved end residues are part of each CDR3.

j_call v_call cdr3_aa
TRBJ1-1 TRBV20-1 CSAIKPSVGRDRGEFRWDTEAFF
TRBJ2-1 TRBV7-3 CASSPGPYNEQFF
TRBJ2-7 TRBV29-1 CSVEVGSSYEQYF
TRBJ1-1 TRBV29-1 CSAGVNTEAFF
TRBJ2-7 TRBV30 CAWSPGGGSYEQYF
TRBJ1-2 TRBV28 CASSLLNSGFYGYTF
TRBJ1-2 TRBV25-1 CASSGLRGAGYGYTF
TRBJ2-5 TRBV18 CASRSEASETQYF
TRBJ2-7 TRBV28 CASSLEQYEQYF
TRBJ1-5 TRBV28 CASSEGRGSNQPQHF
TRBJ2-7 TRBV7-2 CASSLGQGALGYEQYF
TRBJ1-1 TRBV5-1 CASRFDGANTEAFF
TRBJ2-2 TRBV5-5 CASSGQSGELFF
TRBJ2-7 TRBV21-1 CASSLAGTGFNEQYF
TRBJ1-5 TRBV6-5 CASSPTAINQPQHF
TRBJ2-4 TRBV12-3/TRBV12-4 CASSPRTGKAKNIQYF
TRBJ2-7 TRBV28 CASTNHYEQYF
TRBJ2-3 TRBV6-6 CASSYSKGTRLTDTQYF
TRBJ1-1 TRBV5-1 CASSLAEGLAEAFF
TRBJ2-7 TRBV5-1 CASSGDTSYEQYF
TRBJ1-2 TRBV7-9 CASSLGAQNYGYTF
TRBJ2-7 TRBV5-6 CASSLGTVSYEQYF
TRBJ2-7 TRBV28 CATSDRGWREQYF
TRBJ2-7 TRBV6-2/TRBV6-3 CASSPGLSGEQYF
TRBJ1-2 TRBV7-9 CASSSTQGAEGGYTF
TRBJ2-1 TRBV19 CASSIDGAGWLYNEQFF
TRBJ2-1 TRBV6-2/TRBV6-3 CASSWSGGWQFF
TRBJ2-2 TRBV5-1 CASSLGQGIGGELFF
TRBJ2-7 TRBV19 CASRLAGAYEQYF
TRBJ2-7 TRBV7-6 CASSPREVAYEQYF
TRBJ2-7 TRBV7-2 CASSPFPGQGHEQYF
TRBJ1-5 TRBV28 CASSMGDRGLEPQHF
TRBJ2-1 TRBV12-3/TRBV12-4 CASSEGAGVSYNEQFF
TRBJ1-2 TRBV28 CASSLFIQVETNYGYTF
TRBJ2-7 TRBV4-2 CASSQDASYEQYF
TRBJ2-1 TRBV28 CASTVGDGFYNEQFF
TRBJ2-2 TRBV29-1 CGVEVENTGELFF
TRBJ2-7 TRBV15 CATSNNLAGVYEQYF
TRBJ2-3 TRBV28 CASSSPGAGGTDTQYF
TRBJ1-5 TRBV7-9 CASSITGPNQPQHF
TRBJ1-4 TRBV11-2 CASSAGQLYNEKLFF
TRBJ2-3 TRBV7-3 CATRRDISTDTQYF
TRBJ1-2 TRBV9 CASSEDDRDYGYTF
TRBJ1-4 TRBV7-9 CASSLGQRVNEKLFF
TRBJ2-7 TRBV15 CATSRDYSDPSYEQYF
TRBJ2-5 TRBV29-1 CSVDGRGPQETQYF
TRBJ2-1 TRBV6-4 CASSDGGANNEQFF
TRBJ2-7 TRBV29-1 CSVDRGYEQYF
TRBJ2-1 TRBV29-1 CSVDRDLSYNEQFF
TRBJ2-7 TRBV6-5 CASSYNRDYEQYF
TRBJ2-1 TRBV27 CASSLSSSGAYNEQFF
TRBJ2-1 TRBV6-2/TRBV6-3 CASSRTSGGYNEQFF
TRBJ2-7 TRBV4-1 CASSQDLGSGTYEQYF
TRBJ2-7 TRBV30 CAWSWDGTYEQYF